Listed here is a single TCR beta chain. Its antigen is as yet unknown. Between the trimmed V and J ends, which lost 8 bases and 5 bases, there was a span of 19 bases. This CDR3 spans 14 amino acids. From germline, CDR1 is SGHDT and CDR2 YYEEEE. Using about 0.2 ug DNA, tens of thousands of T cell genomes, the sorted-subset replicate PCRs were run. Only in-frame clones appear in the TCRdb table, and some are missing; sequencing was by immunoSEQ multiplex PCR. The repertoire holds roughly 2.5 million clones, more than 80% seen once, with about 0.13% in the top ten. The data belong to a study of shared clonotypes between healthy human individuals. On the study more broadly: Every donor yielded three CD4 naive, three CD4 memory, two CD8 naive and one CD8 memory plate. Overall study findings and caveats: Larger estimated richness was generally recorded for naive subsets relative to memory subsets.

The CD4+ fraction was divided into a CD45RA+ naive subset and a CD45RA-negative memory subset. The chain combines TRBV5-6 with TRBJ1-2; D possibly corresponds to TRBD1 (5 bases). Specimen: naive CD4+ T cells sorted from blood. Subset: CD45RA+ positively selected. This receptor was obtained from a man between 18 and 29 years old in good health. CDR3 nucleotides: TGTGCCAGTAGGCAATACAGGTTCAAGTATGGCTACACCTTC. It codes for CASRQYRFKYGYTF.